The entry that follows covers one T cell receptor (beta chain) sequence. The antigen remains undetermined. This sample was taken from a study of Tregs in tolerant kidney transplant recipients. Unstimulated regulatory T cells (CD4+CD25+CD127-), CD4+CD25- non-regulatory cells, CD4 and CD8 cells were FACS-sorted from thawed PBMCs. Germline V gene data show CDR1 as GTSNPN and CDR2 as SVGIG (reference sequence). The CDR3 runs to 12 residues. Trimming cost V 8 bases and J 6 bases; bases outside gene matches: 8. Only in-frame clones appear in the TCRdb table, and some are missing; sequencing was by immunoSEQ multiplex PCR. This sample yields under 85,000 clones, of which 85% to 90% are seen a single time; around 0.4% belongs to the top ten. Study-level points and caveats: Few patients were studied, so findings need validation in larger groups.

Here the sequenced sample was CD4+ T cells from blood, taken before the transplant. The J gene is TRBJ2-7, the V gene TRBV30, with 9 positions matching TRBD1. This TCR derives from a human donor who received a combined kidney and bone marrow transplant. The CDR3 is CAVPGQGGEQYF. The CDR3, as DNA: TGTGCCGTGCCGGGACAGGGTGGCGAGCAGTACTTC.